The 23 T cell receptor beta chains reported below all come from one sample, sequenced in a study of blood T cell repertoires in COVID-19. The protocol was immunoSEQ multiplex PCR, while the TCRdb copy is restricted to in-frame clones and leaves out a portion. The table shows about 120,000 clones, with 90% occurring only once. The sequenced sample consisted of peripheral blood. All receptors come from a woman aged 55-70 years with COVID-19, enrolled during active disease.

This rearrangement joins TRBV19 to TRBJ2-5; D perhaps matches TRBD2 (5 bases). The CDR3 consists of 13 residues. Germline loops: CDR1 LNHDA, CDR2 SQIVND (reference sequence). Trimming removed 6 bases from V and 5 bases from J, with 13 bases in between. The DNA of the CDR3 is TGTGCCAGTAGGAAGAGGGATGGGGAGACCCAGTACTTC. The encoded protein is CASRKRDGETQYF.

The chain uses TRBV5-1 and TRBJ1-6; D may be TRBD1 (6 bases). Germline-derived CDR1 and CDR2 are SGHRS and YFSETQ. Between the trimmed V and J ends, which lost 0 bases and 7 bases, there was a span of 11 bases. This CDR3 contains 15 residues. The CDR3 loop reads CASSLVSQGNSPLHF. Here the CDR3 DNA reads TGCGCCAGCAGCTTGGTGAGTCAGGGGAATTCACCCCTCCACTTT.

The genes are TRBV4-2 and TRBJ2-3, with 8 nucleotides matching TRBD2. CDR1 LGHNA and CDR2 YNFKEQ come from the germline V gene. CDR3 length: 15 residues. V lost 1 base to trimming and J lost 4 bases; unmatched junction nucleotides: 4. The CDR3: CASSQGAGVADTQYF. The CDR3 bases are TGTGCCAGCAGCCAAGGAGCGGGGGTGGCAGATACGCAGTATTTT.

The rearrangement uses TRBV9 and TRBJ1-1; 10 bases are a match to TRBD1. V trimming: 4 bases; J trimming: 10 bases; junction bases outside the gene matches: 22. The CDR3 is made up of 18 amino acids. Germline CDR1 reads SGDLS; CDR2 reads YYNGEE. The CDR3 coding sequence is TGTGCCAGCAGCCCGCGACAAGGGACAGGGGTAAGGGTGAGCGGAGCTTTCTTT. It encodes CASSPRQGTGVRVSGAFF.

This chain links TRBV19 with TRBJ2-1; TRBD2 aligns across 8 bases. This CDR3 is 15 amino acids long. J lost 8 bases, V lost 3 bases, and 9 bases had no gene match. Germline V gives CDR1 LNHDA, CDR2 SQIVND (reference sequence). Here the CDR3 DNA reads TGTGCCAGTAGTATGGGAGCGGGGGTATTGGATGAGCAGTTCTTC. Protein: CASSMGAGVLDEQFF.

The DNA for the CDR3 is TGTGCCAGCAGCTTTAGGGGATATAGTGAAAAACTGTTTTTT. Translated: CASSFRGYSEKLFF. The chain recombines TRBV5-4 with TRBJ1-4, with a tentative D call TRBD1 (5 bases). Per the germline V gene, CDR1 is SGHNT and CDR2 is YYREEE (reference sequence). V was cut by 2 bases and J by 7 bases, with 12 bases left in between. The CDR3 sequence is 14 residues long.

The V gene is TRBV18, the J gene TRBJ1-1, with D unclear. The CDR3 covers 14 residues. Germline CDR1 reads KGHSH; CDR2 reads LQKENI. Trimming stripped 2 bases from V and 1 base from J, with 8 bases between. This chain's CDR3 is CASSPGQQNTEAFF. The DNA for the CDR3 is TGTGCCAGCTCACCAGGGCAGCAGAACACTGAAGCTTTCTTT.

Worth noting for this clone: This sample includes further DNA sequences coding for the same CDR3. The V and J genes are TRBV9 and TRBJ1-2; the match to TRBD1 covers 8 bases. Looked up from germline, CDR1 is SGDLS and CDR2 is YYNGEE. The V gene end was trimmed by 4 bases and the J gene end by 2 bases; junction bases not matched to a gene: 4. The CDR3 runs to 14 residues. CDR3 DNA: TGTGCCAGCAGCCCCCGGACAGGGAACTATGGCTACACCTTC. Amino acids: CASSPRTGNYGYTF.

This clone is a singleton in its sample. V is TRBV7-2 and J is TRBJ1-1, with 7 positions matching TRBD1. CDR3 length: 13 residues. Germline V lookup: CDR1 SGHTA, CDR2 FQGNSA. The J segment lost 1 base and the V segment lost 8 bases, leaving 4 bases of the junction unmatched. The CDR3 DNA reads TGTGCCAGCTCGACAGGGCCGAACACTGAAGCTTTCTTT. This encodes CASSTGPNTEAFF.

This clone was recorded once. The chain combines TRBV29-1 with TRBJ2-3; TRBD2 matches at 9 bases. After removal of 5 bases from V and 2 bases from J, the junction contained 20 bases not matched to a gene. This CDR3 has 19 amino acids. Germline CDR1 is SQVTM and CDR2 is ANQGSEA. The CDR3 coding sequence is TGCAGCGTTTCGGAGGCAGAAATAGCGGGGGACGGGAACACAGATACGCAGTATTTT. Translating gives CSVSEAEIAGDGNTDTQYF.

The chain recombines TRBV6-1 with TRBJ1-1; D ambiguous. Germline lookup yields CDR1 MNHNS and CDR2 SASEGT. The V gene lost 0 bases and the J gene lost 0 bases, with 8 bases spanning the gap. The CDR3 contains 15 residues. CDR3 sequence: CASSEAFFMNTEAFF. CDR3 DNA sequence: TGTGCCAGCAGTGAAGCGTTCTTTATGAACACTGAAGCTTTCTTT.

The V and J genes are TRBV12-2 and TRBJ2-1; whether TRBD2, the table's D call, matches the DNA was not checked. TRBV12-2 has pseudogene status. The CDR3 totals 19 residues. The CDR3 region is CASRPVYETSGGTNNEQFF. DNA of the CDR3: TGTGCAAGTCGCCCCGTTTATGAGACTAGCGGGGGTACGAACAATGAGCAGTTCTTC.

The rearrangement uses TRBV11-2 and TRBJ1-2; D remains ambiguous. V lost 5 bases, J lost 7 bases, and 17 bases lay in between. The CDR3 length is 14 residues. The germline V gene has CDR1 SGHAT and CDR2 FQNNGV. The CDR3 region is CASSHPEGRGGYTF. DNA of the CDR3: TGTGCCAGCAGCCACCCCGAGGGAAGAGGTGGCTACACCTTC.

The genes are TRBV5-1 and TRBJ2-4, with 7 nucleotides matching TRBD2. CDR1 is SGHRS and CDR2 is YFSETQ in the germline V gene. The CDR3 contains 15 residues. V shed 4 bases, J shed 7 bases, and the junction held 11 bases outside the gene matches. The CDR3 here is CASSLDGLGGNIQYF. The DNA of the CDR3 is TGCGCCAGCAGCCTGGACGGACTAGGAGGGAACATTCAGTACTTC.

J is TRBJ1-2 and V is TRBV18, with a possible D match to TRBD1 (5 bases). This CDR3 contains 14 residues. In germline, CDR1 is KGHSH, CDR2 LQKENI. Trimming shortened V by 2 bases and J by 12 bases, and 19 bases separated the two germline ends. The CDR3 DNA follows: TGTGCCAGCTCACCAGCCTCAGGAGGGACGGAGGACACCTTC. Protein product: CASSPASGGTEDTF.

The chain uses TRBV5-6 and TRBJ2-7; D possibly corresponds to TRBD2 (5 bases). Trimming shortened V by 1 base and J by 3 bases, and 8 bases separated the two germline ends. Germline V lookup: CDR1 SGHDT, CDR2 YYEEEE. This CDR3 has 13 residues. The CDR3 loop is CASSLYGVYEQYF. As DNA, the CDR3 is TGTGCCAGCAGCTTGTACGGGGTCTACGAGCAGTACTTC.

The CDR3 sequence: CASSYRTGGGNGYTF. In nucleotides, the CDR3 is TGCGCCAGCAGCTATCGGACAGGGGGCGGAAATGGCTACACCTTC. The V gene is TRBV5-1, the J gene TRBJ1-2; TRBD1 aligns across 11 bases. Germline V gene lookup returns CDR1 SGHRS and CDR2 YFSETQ. V gave up 3 bases and J gave up 6 bases; unmatched junction bases: 7. CDR3 length equals 15 residues.

This sequence joins TRBV30 and TRBJ2-7; 8 bases are a match to TRBD1. The CDR3 has 12 residues. Germline assignment: CDR1 GTSNPN and CDR2 SVGIG (reference sequence). Losses at the gene ends were 8 bases for V and 9 bases for J; bases not matched to a gene: 12. CDR3 sequence: CAGQGGASGQYF. The CDR3 region has the DNA TGTGCCGGACAGGGAGGTGCCTCCGGGCAGTACTTC.

The J gene is TRBJ2-5, the V gene TRBV9; D might be TRBD2 (8 bases). Trimming cost V 6 bases and J 2 bases, with 14 bases left between them. The germline V gene encodes CDR1 SGDLS and CDR2 YYNGEE. The CDR3 is 14 residues long. CDR3 DNA sequence: TGTGCCAGCACTCGGGGGGGACAGCAAGAGACCCAGTACTTC. This sequence encodes CASTRGGQQETQYF.

The rearrangement joins TRBV19 to TRBJ2-7; weak D call: TRBD2 (6 bases). V shed 3 bases and J shed 2 bases, with 8 bases lying between them. CDR1 is LNHDA, CDR2 SQIVND, per germline (reference sequence). The CDR3 runs to 13 residues. The CDR3 DNA sequence: TGTGCCAGTAGTATTCGGGAGACCTACGAGCAGTACTTC. Translation gives CASSIRETYEQYF.

This chain uses TRBV7-2 with TRBJ1-1, with no clear D. Germline V gives CDR1 SGHTA, CDR2 FQGNSA. Trimming took off 3 bases at V and 1 base at J, with 15 bases between the two ends. This CDR3 comprises 16 residues. CDR3 region: CASSFFLVSENTEAFF. CDR3 nucleotide sequence: TGTGCCAGCAGCTTTTTCTTGGTGTCAGAGAACACTGAAGCTTTCTTT.

This chain connects TRBV29-1 to TRBJ1-1, with 9 bases aligning to TRBD1. The CDR3 totals 13 residues. The V segment lost 4 bases and the J segment 2 bases; nucleotides outside the gene matches: 2. The germline V gene has CDR1 SQVTM and CDR2 ANQGSEA. The CDR3 DNA follows: TGCAGCGTTGGGACAGGGGCAAACACTGAAGCTTTCTTT. Translated, it gives CSVGTGANTEAFF.

The chain links TRBV5-4 to TRBJ2-5, with TRBD1 matching over 7 bases. V shed 4 bases and J 1 base; nucleotides not matched to a gene: 22. Germline loops: CDR1 SGHNT, CDR2 YYREEE (reference sequence). The CDR3 covers 20 residues. CDR3 DNA: TGTGCCAGCAGCCGCCGTGCTTCGCTCCGGGACAGTCCTTTCCAAGAGACCCAGTACTTC. Its translation is CASSRRASLRDSPFQETQYF. The variable domain in full, completed from reference TRBV5-4 and TRBJ2-5, reads ETGVTQSPTHLIKTRGQQVTLRCSSQSGHNTVSWYQQALGQGPQFIFQYYREEENGRGNFPPRFSGLQFPNYSSELNVNALELDDSALYLCASSRRASLRDSPFQETQYFGPGTRLLVL.